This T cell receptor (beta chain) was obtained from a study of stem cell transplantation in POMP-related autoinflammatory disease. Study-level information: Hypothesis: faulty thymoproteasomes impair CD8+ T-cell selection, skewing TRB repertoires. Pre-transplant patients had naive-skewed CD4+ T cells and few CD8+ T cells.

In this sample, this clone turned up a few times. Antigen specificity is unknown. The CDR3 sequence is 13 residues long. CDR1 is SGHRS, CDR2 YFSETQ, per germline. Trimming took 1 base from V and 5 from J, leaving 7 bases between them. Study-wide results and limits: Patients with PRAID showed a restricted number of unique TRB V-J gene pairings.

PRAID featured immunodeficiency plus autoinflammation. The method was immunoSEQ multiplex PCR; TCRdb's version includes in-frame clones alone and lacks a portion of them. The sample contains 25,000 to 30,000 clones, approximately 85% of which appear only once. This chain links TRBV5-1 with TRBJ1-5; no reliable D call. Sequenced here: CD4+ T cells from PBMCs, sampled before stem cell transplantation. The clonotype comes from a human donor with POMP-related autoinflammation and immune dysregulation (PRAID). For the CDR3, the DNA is TGCGCCAGCAGCTTGTTTGGGGATCAGCCCCAGCATTTT. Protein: CASSLFGDQPQHF.